The 6 T cell receptor beta chains listed next were all sequenced from one sample in a study of blood T cell repertoires in COVID-19. Method: immunoSEQ multiplex PCR; TCRdb's copy keeps in-frame clones and lacks some. Here the sample spans approximately 300,000 clones, 65% to 85% being singletons. Source material: peripheral blood. Every receptor here comes from a person aged 65 to 79 with COVID-19, enrolled during active disease.

The V call is TRBV5-1, the J call TRBJ2-7; 12 bases are a match to TRBD2. J lost 2 bases, V lost 4 bases, and 7 bases had no gene match. The germline gives CDR1 SGHRS, CDR2 YFSETQ. The CDR3 contains 16 residues. CDR3: CASSPRTSGAAYEQYF. CDR3 coding DNA: TGCGCCAGCAGCCCTAGGACTAGCGGGGCCGCCTACGAGCAGTACTTC.

The genes are TRBV7-2 and TRBJ2-7; maybe TRBD1 (5 bases). V dropped 2 bases and J dropped 3 bases, with 17 bases sitting between them. Germline V gene sequence: CDR1 SGHTA, CDR2 FQGNSA. CDR3 length: 16 residues. The CDR3 DNA reads TGTGCCAGCAGCTTAAGGGGCTCCCGGAGTTTCTACGAGCAGTACTTC. It translates to CASSLRGSRSFYEQYF.

The chain joins TRBV6-2 or TRBV6-3 to TRBJ1-6; 7 bases line up with TRBD1. The J segment lost 8 bases and the V segment lost 2 bases, leaving 12 bases of the junction unmatched. This CDR3 is 17 amino acids long. Germline CDR1 and CDR2: MNHEY and SVGEGT. CDR3 sequence: CASSYTQGDGWDSPLHF. DNA for the CDR3: TGTGCCAGCAGTTACACCCAGGGGGACGGATGGGATTCACCCCTCCACTTT.

This clone was detected only once. CDR3 protein: CASSSQGGTEAFF. Written as DNA, the CDR3 is TGTGCCAGCAGTTCGCAGGGGGGCACTGAAGCTTTCTTT. J is TRBJ1-1 and V is TRBV6-5; TRBD1 matches at 7 bases. V shed 4 bases, J shed 4 bases, and the junction held 3 bases outside the gene matches. The CDR3 extends over 13 amino acids. Per germline, CDR1 MNHEY and CDR2 SVGAGI.

J is TRBJ2-2 and V is TRBV30, with D possibly being TRBD2 (5 bases). Germline values: CDR1 GTSNPN, CDR2 SVGIG (reference sequence). The V end lost 7 bases, the J end lost 4 bases, and 16 bases lay between the germline ends. CDR3 length equals 14 residues. The CDR3 DNA follows: TGTGCCTACCTCCGGGGTTGGGTCACCGGGGAGCTGTTTTTT. It translates to CAYLRGWVTGELFF.

The gene calls are TRBV5-6 and TRBJ2-3; D gene uncertain. The CDR3 is 13 residues long. Germline V lookup: CDR1 SGHDT, CDR2 YYEEEE. Trimming shortened V by 0 bases and J by 8 bases, and 10 bases separated the two germline ends. CDR3 protein: CASSLDPSGTQYF. Written as DNA, the CDR3 is TGTGCCAGCAGCTTGGATCCCTCGGGTACGCAGTATTTT.